One and the same sample provided the 7 T cell receptor beta chains below, sequenced in a study of blood T cells in healthy people across ages (dated by TCRdb to about 2015). Library preparation employed 5' RACE. A second PCR of about 7 to 12 cycles was run with a J-beta primer mix and a sample-barcoded 5' primer. TCRdb handled the public reads itself, with Q25 trimming in fastp and clone calling in MiXCR, and kept productive beta chains. Each entry merges the rows of one CDR3 protein and shows their most common DNA and genes. This sample has 1,800,000 or so distinct CDR3 sequences in its table, and around 42% of those were observed once. The ten most abundant clones make up roughly 23% of the sample. The sample was blood. These receptors were obtained from a human donor in good health.

A few counts support this clonotype. At one end, the junction sequence differs from germline, possibly due to a read error. This chain connects TRBV20-1 to TRBJ2-1, with 8 bases matching TRBD1. The CDR3 covers 16 residues. Germline CDR1 DFQATT, CDR2 SNEGSKA (reference sequence). The CDR3 reads CSARDSAGGDYNEQVF. CDR3 coding DNA: TGCAGTGCTAGAGATTCGGCAGGGGGCGACTACAATGAGCAGGTCTTC.

V usage is TRBV2 and J usage is TRBJ2-5, with TRBD1 matching 8 bases. Germline CDR1 SNHLY, CDR2 FYNNEI. The CDR3 loop spans 17 amino acids. With V trimmed by 6 bases and J by 4 bases, 16 bases remained unmatched. The CDR3: CASRSNPGTGSGETQYF. For the CDR3, the DNA is TGTGCCAGCAGGTCCAATCCCGGGACAGGAAGCGGAGAGACCCAGTACTTC. Variable domain in full (rest from reference TRBV2 and TRBJ2-5): EPEVTQTPSHQVTQMGQEVILRCVPISNHLYFYWYRQILGQKVEFLVSFYNNEISEKSEIFDDQFSVERPDGSNFTLKIRSTKLEDSAMYFCASRSNPGTGSGETQYFGPGTRLLVL.

The chain links TRBV29-1 to TRBJ1-2, with D unresolved. Germline V gene lookup returns CDR1 SQVTM and CDR2 ANQGSEA. Trimming stripped 5 bases from V and 5 bases from J, with 9 bases between. This CDR3 comprises 11 residues. CDR3 nucleotide sequence: TGCAGCGTTTTGAACGGGTATGGCTACACCTTC. It specifies CSVLNGYGYTF.

This sequence joins TRBV7-9 and TRBJ2-3; 8 bases are shared with TRBD2. Trimming removed 5 bases from V and 1 base from J; junction bases left unmatched: 5. This CDR3 is built from 15 residues. Germline loops: CDR1 SEHNR, CDR2 FQNEAQ (reference sequence). CDR3 coding DNA: TGTGCCAGCAGCGCCCAGCGGGGGCGCACAGATACGCAGTATTTT. As protein: CASSAQRGRTDTQYF.

This clonotype appeared a single time. The chain couples TRBV3-1 to TRBJ2-7; D not certain. Trimming removed 5 bases from V and 2 bases from J, with 10 bases in between. The CDR3 has 13 residues. Germline V gene lookup returns CDR1 LGHDT and CDR2 YNNKEL (reference sequence). In DNA form, the CDR3 reads TGTGCCAGCAGCTCAGTATCTACCTACGAGCAGTACTTC. It translates to CASSSVSTYEQYF.

Concerning this clonotype itself: One end of the junction is discordant with germline, which a read error may explain. V usage is TRBV5-8 and J usage is TRBJ2-7; 9 bases are shared with TRBD1. The end of the DNA aligns better with TRBJ2-5, so the J call may be wrong. The CDR3 consists of 14 residues. In germline, CDR1 is SGHTS, CDR2 YDEGEE. This chain's CDR3 is CTSSLGTGYETQYF. CDR3 coding DNA: TGTACCAGCAGCTTGGGGACAGGGTACGAGACCCAGTACTTC.

V usage is TRBV5-5 and J usage is TRBJ1-5; D unresolved. CDR3 size: 19 residues. The V gene's germline CDR1 is SGHKS and CDR2 YYEKEE (reference sequence). Trimming took 2 bases from V and 3 from J, leaving 24 bases between them. The CDR3 sequence is CASSFGSYKVKRDNQPQHF. CDR3 nucleotide sequence: TGTGCCAGCAGCTTTGGCAGTTATAAGGTGAAACGGGACAATCAGCCCCAGCATTTT.